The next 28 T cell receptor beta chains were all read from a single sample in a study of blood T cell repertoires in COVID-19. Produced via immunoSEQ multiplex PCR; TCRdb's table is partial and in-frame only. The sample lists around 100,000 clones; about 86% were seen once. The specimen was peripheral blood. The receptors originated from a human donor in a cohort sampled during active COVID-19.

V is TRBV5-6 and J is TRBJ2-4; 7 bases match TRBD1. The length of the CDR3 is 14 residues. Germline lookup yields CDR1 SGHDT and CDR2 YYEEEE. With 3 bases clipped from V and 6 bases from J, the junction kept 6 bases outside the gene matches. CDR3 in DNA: TGTGCCAGCAGCTCTTCGGGACAGATAAACATTCAGTACTTC. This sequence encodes CASSSSGQINIQYF.

CDR3 residues: CAWRRDRGYEQYF. The DNA for the CDR3 is TGTGCCTGGAGGAGGGACAGGGGCTACGAGCAGTACTTC. V is TRBV30 and J is TRBJ2-7, with 10 bases identical to TRBD1. This CDR3 region has 13 residues. V was pared by 3 bases and J by 3 bases, with 2 bases of the junction left unmatched. Germline V CDR1 and CDR2: GTSNPN, SVGIG (reference sequence).

The CDR3 sequence is CASSPLGTGITEAFF. The CDR3 nucleotides read TGTGCCAGCTCACCACTAGGGACAGGGATCACTGAAGCTTTCTTT. The genes are TRBV18 and TRBJ1-1; 9 bases line up with TRBD1. Germline CDR1 and CDR2: KGHSH and LQKENI. Trimming took 1 base from V and 4 from J; bases not matched to a gene: 4. The CDR3 is 15 amino acids.

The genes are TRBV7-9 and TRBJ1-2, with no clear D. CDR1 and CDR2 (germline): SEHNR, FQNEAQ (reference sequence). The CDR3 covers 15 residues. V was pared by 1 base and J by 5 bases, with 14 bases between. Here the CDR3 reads CASSLVIEEVYGYTF. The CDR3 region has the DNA TGTGCCAGCAGCTTAGTCATAGAAGAAGTTTATGGCTACACCTTC.

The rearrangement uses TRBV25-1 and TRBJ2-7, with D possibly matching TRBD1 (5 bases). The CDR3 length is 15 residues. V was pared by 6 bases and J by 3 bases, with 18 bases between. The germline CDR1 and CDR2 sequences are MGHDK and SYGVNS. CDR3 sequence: CASSPTTLGVYEQYF. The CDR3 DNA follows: TGTGCCAGCAGCCCCACGACCCTAGGGGTCTACGAGCAGTACTTC.

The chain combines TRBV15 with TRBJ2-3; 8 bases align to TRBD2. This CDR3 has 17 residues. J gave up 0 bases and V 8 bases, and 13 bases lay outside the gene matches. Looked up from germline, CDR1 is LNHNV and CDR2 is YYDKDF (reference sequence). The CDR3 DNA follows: TGTGCCACCGACAGCGGGAGTGGCGGTACTAGCACAGATACGCAGTATTTT. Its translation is CATDSGSGGTSTDTQYF.

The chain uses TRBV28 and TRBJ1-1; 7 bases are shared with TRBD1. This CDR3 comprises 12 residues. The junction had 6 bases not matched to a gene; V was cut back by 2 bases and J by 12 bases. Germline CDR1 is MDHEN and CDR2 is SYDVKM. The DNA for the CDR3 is TGTGCCAGCAGTTTACTGACAGGGTTCACTTTCTTT. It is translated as CASSLLTGFTFF. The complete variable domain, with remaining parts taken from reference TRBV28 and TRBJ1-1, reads DVKVTQSSRYLVKRTGEKVFLECVQDMDHENMFWYRQDPGLGLRLIYFSYDVKMKEKGDIPEGYSVSREKKERFSLILESASTNQTSMYLCASSLLTGFTFFGQGTRLTVV.

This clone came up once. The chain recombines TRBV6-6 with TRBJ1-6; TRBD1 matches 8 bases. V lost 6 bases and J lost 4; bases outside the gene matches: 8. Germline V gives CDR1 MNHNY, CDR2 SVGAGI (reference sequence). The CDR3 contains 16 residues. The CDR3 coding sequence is TGTGCCAGCAGCAGACAGGGGCCGCGATATAATTCACCCCTCCACTTT. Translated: CASSRQGPRYNSPLHF.

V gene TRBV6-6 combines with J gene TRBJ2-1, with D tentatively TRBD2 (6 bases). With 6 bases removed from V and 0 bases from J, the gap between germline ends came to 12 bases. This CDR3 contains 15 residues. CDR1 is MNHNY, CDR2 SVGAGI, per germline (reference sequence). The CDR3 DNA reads TGTGCCAGCAGCCAAGTCGGGAGCTCCTACAATGAGCAGTTCTTC. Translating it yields CASSQVGSSYNEQFF.

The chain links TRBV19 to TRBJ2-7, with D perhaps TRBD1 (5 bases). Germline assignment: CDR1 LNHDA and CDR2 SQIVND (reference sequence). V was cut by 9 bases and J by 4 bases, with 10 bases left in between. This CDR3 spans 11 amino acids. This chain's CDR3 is CARSRVYEQYF. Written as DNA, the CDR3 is TGTGCCAGAAGCAGGGTTTACGAGCAGTACTTC.

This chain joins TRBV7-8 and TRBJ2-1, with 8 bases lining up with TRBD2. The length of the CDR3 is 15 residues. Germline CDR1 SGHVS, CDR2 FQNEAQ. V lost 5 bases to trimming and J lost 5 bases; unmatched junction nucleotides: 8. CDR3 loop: CASSPSGSIHNEQFF. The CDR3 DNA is TGTGCCAGCAGCCCCAGCGGGAGTATCCACAATGAGCAGTTCTTC.

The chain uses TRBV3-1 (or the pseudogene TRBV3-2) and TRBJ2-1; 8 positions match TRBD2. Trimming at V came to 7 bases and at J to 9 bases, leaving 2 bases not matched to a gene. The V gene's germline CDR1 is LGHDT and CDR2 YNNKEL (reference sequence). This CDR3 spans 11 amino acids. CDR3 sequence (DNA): TGTGCCAGCACAAGCGGGGGTGAGCAGTTCTTC. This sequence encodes CASTSGGEQFF.

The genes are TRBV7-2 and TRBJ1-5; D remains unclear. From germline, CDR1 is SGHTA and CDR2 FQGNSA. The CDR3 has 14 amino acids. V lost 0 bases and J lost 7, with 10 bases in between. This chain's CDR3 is CASSLARGYQPQHF. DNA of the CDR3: TGTGCCAGCAGCTTAGCCCGAGGGTACCAGCCCCAGCATTTT.

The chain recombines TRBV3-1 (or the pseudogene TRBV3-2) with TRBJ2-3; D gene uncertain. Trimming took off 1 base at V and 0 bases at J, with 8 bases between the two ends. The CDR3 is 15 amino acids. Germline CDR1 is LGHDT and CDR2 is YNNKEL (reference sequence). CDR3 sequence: CASSQGEWSTDTQYF. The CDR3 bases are TGTGCCAGCAGCCAAGGAGAGTGGAGCACAGATACGCAGTATTTT.

Here the CDR3 reads CASSVTGDYGYTF. The CDR3 DNA reads as TGTGCCAGCAGCGTTACAGGGGACTATGGCTACACCTTC. The V and J genes are TRBV9 and TRBJ1-2; TRBD1 agrees at 7 bases. The CDR3 runs 13 residues. J gave up 3 bases and V 2 bases, and 1 base lay outside the gene matches. Germline-derived CDR1 and CDR2 are SGDLS and YYNGEE.

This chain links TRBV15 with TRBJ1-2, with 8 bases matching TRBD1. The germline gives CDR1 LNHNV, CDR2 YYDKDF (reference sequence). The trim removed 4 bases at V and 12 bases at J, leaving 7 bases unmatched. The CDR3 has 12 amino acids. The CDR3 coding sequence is TGTGCCACCAGCACAGGGGGCCACGTCCACACCTTC. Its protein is CATSTGGHVHTF.

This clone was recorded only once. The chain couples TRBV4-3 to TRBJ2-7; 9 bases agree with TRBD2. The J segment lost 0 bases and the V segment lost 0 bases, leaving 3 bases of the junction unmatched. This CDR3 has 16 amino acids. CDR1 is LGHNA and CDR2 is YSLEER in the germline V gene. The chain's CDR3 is CASSQELAGRSYEQYF. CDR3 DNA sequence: TGCGCCAGCAGCCAAGAACTAGCGGGTCGCTCCTACGAGCAGTACTTC.

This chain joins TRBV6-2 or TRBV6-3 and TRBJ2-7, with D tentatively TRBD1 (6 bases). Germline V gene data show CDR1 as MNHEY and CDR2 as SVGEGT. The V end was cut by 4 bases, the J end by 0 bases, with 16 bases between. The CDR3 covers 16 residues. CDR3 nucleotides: TGTGCCAGCAGTTTAACCCTCCAGGGGATCTCCTACGAGCAGTACTTC. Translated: CASSLTLQGISYEQYF.

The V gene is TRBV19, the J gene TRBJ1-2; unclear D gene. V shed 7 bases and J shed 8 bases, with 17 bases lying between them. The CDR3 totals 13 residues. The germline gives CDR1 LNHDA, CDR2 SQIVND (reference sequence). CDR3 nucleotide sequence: TGTGCCAGTAATATGGGATGGACTGGCGGCTACACCTTC. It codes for CASNMGWTGGYTF. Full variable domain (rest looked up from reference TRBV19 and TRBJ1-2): DGGITQSPKYLFRKEGQNVTLSCEQNLNHDAMYWYRQDPGQGLRLIYYSQIVNDFQKGDIAEGYSVSREKKESFPLTVTSAQKNPTAFYLCASNMGWTGGYTFGSGTRLTVV.

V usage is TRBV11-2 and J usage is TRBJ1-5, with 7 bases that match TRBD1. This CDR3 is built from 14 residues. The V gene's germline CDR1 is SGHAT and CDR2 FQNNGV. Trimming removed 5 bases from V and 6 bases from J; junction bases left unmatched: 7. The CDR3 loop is CASSLNRGPQPQHF. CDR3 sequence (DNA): TGTGCCAGCAGCCTCAACAGGGGCCCTCAGCCCCAGCATTTT.

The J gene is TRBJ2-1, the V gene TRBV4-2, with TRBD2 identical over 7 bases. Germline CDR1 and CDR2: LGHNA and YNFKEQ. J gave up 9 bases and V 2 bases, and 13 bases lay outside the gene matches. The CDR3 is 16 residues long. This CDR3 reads CASSQLLSGGSSEQFF. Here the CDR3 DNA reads TGTGCCAGCAGCCAACTCCTCTCGGGGGGAAGTAGTGAGCAGTTCTTC.

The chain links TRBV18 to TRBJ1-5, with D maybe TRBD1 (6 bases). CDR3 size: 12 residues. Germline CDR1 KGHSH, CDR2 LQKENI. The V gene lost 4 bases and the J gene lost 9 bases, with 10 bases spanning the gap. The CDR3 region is CASSLPDRPQHF. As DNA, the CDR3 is TGTGCCAGCTCACTCCCGGACAGGCCCCAGCATTTT.

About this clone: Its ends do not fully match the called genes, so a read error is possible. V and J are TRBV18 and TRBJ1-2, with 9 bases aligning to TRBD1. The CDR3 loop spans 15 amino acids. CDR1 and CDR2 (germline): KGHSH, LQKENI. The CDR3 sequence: CASSPRDRVSISLPF. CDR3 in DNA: TGTGCCAGCTCACCACGGGACAGGGTTTCCATCAGCCTCCCGTTC.

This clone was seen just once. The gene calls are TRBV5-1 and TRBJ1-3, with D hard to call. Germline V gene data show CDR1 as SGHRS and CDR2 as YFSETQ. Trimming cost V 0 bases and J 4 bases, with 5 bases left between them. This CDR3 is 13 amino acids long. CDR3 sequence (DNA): TGCGCCAGCAGCTTGGACACCGGAAACACCATATATTTT. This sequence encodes CASSLDTGNTIYF.

CDR3 in DNA: TGTGCCAGTAGTACGGGGACTAGCGGGACCATGGAGCAGTTCTTC. It codes for CASSTGTSGTMEQFF. The rearrangement links TRBV19 to TRBJ2-1; the match to TRBD2 covers 13 bases. The CDR3 has 15 amino acids. Losses at the gene ends were 4 bases for V and 10 bases for J; bases not matched to a gene: 7. The V gene's germline CDR1 is LNHDA and CDR2 SQIVND (reference sequence).

The CDR3 region is CASSQAIRGSYEQYF. CDR3 DNA: TGTGCCAGCAGCCAAGCGATCAGGGGATCCTACGAGCAGTACTTC. The J gene is TRBJ2-7, the V gene TRBV14; tentatively, D is TRBD1 (6 bases). The CDR3 totals 15 residues. The germline gives CDR1 SGHDN, CDR2 FVKESK. V was pared by 1 base and J by 1 base, with 11 bases between.

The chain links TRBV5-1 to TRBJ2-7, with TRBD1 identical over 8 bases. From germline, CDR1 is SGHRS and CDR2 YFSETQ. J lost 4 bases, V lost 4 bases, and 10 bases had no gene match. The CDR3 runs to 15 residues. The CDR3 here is CASSPQAGGLYEQYF. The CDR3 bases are TGCGCCAGCAGCCCCCAAGCAGGGGGCCTATACGAGCAGTACTTC.

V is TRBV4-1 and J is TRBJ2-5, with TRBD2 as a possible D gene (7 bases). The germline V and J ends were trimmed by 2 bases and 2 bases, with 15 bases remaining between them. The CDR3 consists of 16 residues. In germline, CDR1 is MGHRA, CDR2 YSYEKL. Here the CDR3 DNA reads TGCGCCAGCAGCCAAATAACAGGGAGGGGGCAAGAGACCCAGTACTTC. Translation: CASSQITGRGQETQYF.